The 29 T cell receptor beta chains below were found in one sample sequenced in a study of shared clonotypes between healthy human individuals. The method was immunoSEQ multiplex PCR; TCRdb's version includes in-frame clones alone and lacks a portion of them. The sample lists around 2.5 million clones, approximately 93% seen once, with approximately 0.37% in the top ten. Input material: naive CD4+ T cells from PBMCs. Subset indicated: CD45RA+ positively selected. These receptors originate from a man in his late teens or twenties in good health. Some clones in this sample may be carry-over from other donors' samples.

DNA for the CDR3: TGTGCCAGCTCCAGAGGGGGGAGAGAGACCCAGTACTTC. Protein sequence: CASSRGGRETQYF. The rearrangement uses TRBV7-9 and TRBJ2-5; D tentatively reads TRBD1 or TRBD2 (6 bases each). The V end lost 8 bases, the J end lost 4 bases, and 14 bases lay between the germline ends. This CDR3 has 13 residues. Germline V gene lookup returns CDR1 SEHNR and CDR2 FQNEAQ (reference sequence).

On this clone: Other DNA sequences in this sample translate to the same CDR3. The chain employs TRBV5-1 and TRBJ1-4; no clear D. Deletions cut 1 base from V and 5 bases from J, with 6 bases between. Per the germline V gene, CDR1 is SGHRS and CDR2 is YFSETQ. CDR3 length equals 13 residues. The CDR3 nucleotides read TGCGCCAGCAGCTTGCTCTCAAATGAAAAACTGTTTTTT. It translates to CASSLLSNEKLFF.

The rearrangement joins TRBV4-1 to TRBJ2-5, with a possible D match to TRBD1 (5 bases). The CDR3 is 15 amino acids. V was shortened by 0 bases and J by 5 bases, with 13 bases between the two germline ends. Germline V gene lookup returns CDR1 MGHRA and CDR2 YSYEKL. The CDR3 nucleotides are TGCGCCAGCAGCCAAGATTTGGGGCGTGGGGAGACCCAGTACTTC. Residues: CASSQDLGRGETQYF.

The CDR3 region is CASSEDDRGCRGLFF. The CDR3 DNA reads TGTGCCAGCAGCGAGGATGACAGGGGGTGCCGAGGGCTCTTCTTC. The genes are TRBV6-4 and TRBJ2-1, with 9 bases identical to TRBD1. Germline assignment: CDR1 MRHNA and CDR2 SNTAGT. Trimming removed 6 bases from V and 16 bases from J; junction bases left unmatched: 19. The CDR3 has 15 residues.

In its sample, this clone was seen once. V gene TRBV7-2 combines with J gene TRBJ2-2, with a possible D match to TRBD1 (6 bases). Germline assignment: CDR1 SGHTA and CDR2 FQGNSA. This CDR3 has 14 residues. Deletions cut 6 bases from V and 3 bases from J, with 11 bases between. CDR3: CASRPQGYTGELFF. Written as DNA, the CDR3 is TGTGCCAGCAGACCTCAGGGGTACACCGGGGAGCTGTTTTTT.

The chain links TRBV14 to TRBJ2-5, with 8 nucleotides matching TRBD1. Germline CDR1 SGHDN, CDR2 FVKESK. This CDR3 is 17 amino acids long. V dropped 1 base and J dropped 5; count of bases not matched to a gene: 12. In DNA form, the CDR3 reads TGTGCCAGCAGCCAAGGGTTCGGACAGGGAGGAAGGGAGACCCAGTACTTC. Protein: CASSQGFGQGGRETQYF.

The CDR3 DNA reads TGTGCCAGCAGCCCCCACCGTAGGGCCAGTAAATTGGACACTGAAGCTTTCTTT. This encodes CASSPHRRASKLDTEAFF. V is TRBV11-2 and J is TRBJ1-1; D remains ambiguous. The CDR3 totals 18 residues. The ends were cut back, 5 bases at V and 3 bases at J, with 25 bases in the middle. CDR1 and CDR2 (germline): SGHAT, FQNNGV.

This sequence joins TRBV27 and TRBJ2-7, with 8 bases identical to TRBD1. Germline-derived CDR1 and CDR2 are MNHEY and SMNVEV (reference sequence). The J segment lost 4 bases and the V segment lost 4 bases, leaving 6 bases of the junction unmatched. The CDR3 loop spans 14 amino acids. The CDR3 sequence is CASSSRDRTYEQYF. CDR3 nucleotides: TGTGCCAGCAGTTCCAGGGACAGGACATACGAGCAGTACTTC.

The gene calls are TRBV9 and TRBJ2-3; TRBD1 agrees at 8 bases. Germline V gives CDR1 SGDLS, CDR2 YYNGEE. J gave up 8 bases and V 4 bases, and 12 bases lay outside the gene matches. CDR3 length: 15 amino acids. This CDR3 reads CASSPQTGVAATQYF. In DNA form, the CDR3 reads TGTGCCAGCAGCCCCCAGACAGGGGTCGCAGCTACGCAGTATTTT.

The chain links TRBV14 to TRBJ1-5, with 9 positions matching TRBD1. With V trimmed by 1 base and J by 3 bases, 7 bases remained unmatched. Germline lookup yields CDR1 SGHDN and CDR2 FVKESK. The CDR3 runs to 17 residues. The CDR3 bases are TGTGCCAGCAGCCAAGTGAGGACAGGGGATGTCAATCAGCCCCAGCATTTT. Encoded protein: CASSQVRTGDVNQPQHF.

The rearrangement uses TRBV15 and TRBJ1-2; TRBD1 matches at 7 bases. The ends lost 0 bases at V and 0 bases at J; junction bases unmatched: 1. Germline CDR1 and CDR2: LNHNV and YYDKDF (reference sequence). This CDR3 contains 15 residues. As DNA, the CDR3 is TGTGCCACCAGCAGAGAAGGGACAGCTAACTATGGCTACACCTTC. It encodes CATSREGTANYGYTF.

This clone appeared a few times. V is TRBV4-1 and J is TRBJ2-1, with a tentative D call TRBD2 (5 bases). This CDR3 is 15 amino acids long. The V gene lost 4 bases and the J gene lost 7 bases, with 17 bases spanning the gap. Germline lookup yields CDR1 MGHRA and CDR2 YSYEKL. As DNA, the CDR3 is TGCGCCAGCAGCCTCCTCGGGCTAGGAGGTAATGAGCAGTTCTTC. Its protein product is CASSLLGLGGNEQFF.

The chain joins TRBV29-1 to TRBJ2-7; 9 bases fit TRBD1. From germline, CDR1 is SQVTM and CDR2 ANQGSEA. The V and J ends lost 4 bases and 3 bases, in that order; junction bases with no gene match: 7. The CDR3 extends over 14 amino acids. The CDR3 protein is CSVATGTGSYEQYF. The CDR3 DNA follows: TGCAGCGTTGCAACCGGGACAGGGAGCTACGAGCAGTACTTC.

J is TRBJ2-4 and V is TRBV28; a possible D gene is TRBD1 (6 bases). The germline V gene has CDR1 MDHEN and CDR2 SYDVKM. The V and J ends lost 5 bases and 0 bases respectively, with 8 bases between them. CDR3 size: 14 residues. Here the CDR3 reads CASSVGGAKNIQYF. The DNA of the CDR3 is TGTGCCAGCAGTGTAGGGGGAGCCAAAAACATTCAGTACTTC.

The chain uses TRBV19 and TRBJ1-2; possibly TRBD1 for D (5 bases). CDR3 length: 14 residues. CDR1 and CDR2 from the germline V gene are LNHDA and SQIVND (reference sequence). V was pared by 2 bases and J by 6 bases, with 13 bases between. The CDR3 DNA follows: TGTGCCAGTAGTATACAGCGGGGGTCCCATGGCTACACCTTC. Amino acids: CASSIQRGSHGYTF.

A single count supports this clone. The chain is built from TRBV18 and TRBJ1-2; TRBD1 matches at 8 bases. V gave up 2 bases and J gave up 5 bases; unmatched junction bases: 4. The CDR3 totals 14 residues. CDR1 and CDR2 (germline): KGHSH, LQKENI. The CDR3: CASSPGQGWYGYTF. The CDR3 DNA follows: TGTGCCAGCTCACCAGGACAGGGCTGGTATGGCTACACCTTC. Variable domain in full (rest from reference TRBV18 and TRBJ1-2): NAGVMQNPRHLVRRRGQEARLRCSPMKGHSHVYWYRQLPEEGLKFMVYLQKENIIDESGMPKERFSAEFPKEGPSILRIQQVVRGDSAAYFCASSPGQGWYGYTFGSGTRLTVV.

The CDR3 sequence: CASSLNNSPLHF. The CDR3 DNA reads as TGTGCCAGCAGCCTTAATAATTCACCCCTCCACTTT. The V call is TRBV7-6, the J call TRBJ1-6; no clear D. This CDR3 region has 12 residues. V was clipped by 5 bases and J by 5 bases, with 4 bases between them. Germline V gene lookup returns CDR1 SGHVS and CDR2 FNYEAQ. Together with reference TRBV7-6 and TRBJ1-6, the CDR3 gives the full variable domain: GAGVSQSPRYKVTKRGQDVALRCDPISGHVSLYWYRQALGQGPEFLTYFNYEAQQDKSGLPNDRFSAERPEGSISTLTIQRTEQRDSAMYRCASSLNNSPLHFGNGTRLTVT.

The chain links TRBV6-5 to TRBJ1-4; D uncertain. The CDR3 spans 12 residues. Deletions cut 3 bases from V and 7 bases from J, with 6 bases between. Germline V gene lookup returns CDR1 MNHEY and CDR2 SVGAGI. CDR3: CASSYRVEKLFF. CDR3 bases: TGTGCCAGCAGTTATAGGGTTGAAAAACTGTTTTTT.

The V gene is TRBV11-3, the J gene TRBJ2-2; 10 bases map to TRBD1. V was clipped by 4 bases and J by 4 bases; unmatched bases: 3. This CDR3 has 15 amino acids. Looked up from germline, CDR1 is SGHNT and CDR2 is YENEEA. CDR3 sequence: CASSSRQGATGELFF. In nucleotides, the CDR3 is TGTGCCAGCAGCTCCCGACAGGGGGCCACCGGGGAGCTGTTTTTT.

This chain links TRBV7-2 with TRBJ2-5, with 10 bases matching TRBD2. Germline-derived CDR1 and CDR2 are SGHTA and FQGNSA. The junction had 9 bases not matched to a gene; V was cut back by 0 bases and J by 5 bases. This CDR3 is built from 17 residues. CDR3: CASSLAGIAGGAETQYF. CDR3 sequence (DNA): TGTGCCAGCAGCTTAGCTGGAATAGCGGGAGGCGCGGAGACCCAGTACTTC.

CDR3 residues: CASSVDRGLHGYTF. In DNA form, the CDR3 reads TGTGCCAGCAGCGTTGACAGGGGGCTTCATGGCTACACCTTC. J is TRBJ1-2 and V is TRBV9, with 10 bases aligning to TRBD1. Germline loops: CDR1 SGDLS, CDR2 YYNGEE. This CDR3 region has 14 residues. The V gene end was trimmed by 2 bases and the J gene end by 6 bases; junction bases not matched to a gene: 4.

CDR3 sequence reads: CASSLYPLEDGYTF. The CDR3 nucleotides are TGCGCCAGCAGCTTGTATCCTCTGGAGGATGGCTACACCTTC. This chain uses TRBV5-1 with TRBJ1-2, with D hard to call. Germline V gene sequence: CDR1 SGHRS, CDR2 YFSETQ. CDR3 length: 14 residues. Trimming left V 1 base short and J 6 bases short, with 13 bases between.

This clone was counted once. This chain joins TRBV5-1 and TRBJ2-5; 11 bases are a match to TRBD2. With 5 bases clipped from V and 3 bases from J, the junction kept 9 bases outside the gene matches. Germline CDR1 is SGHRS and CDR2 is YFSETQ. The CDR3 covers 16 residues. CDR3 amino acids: CASRGRLAGIKETQYF. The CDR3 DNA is TGCGCCAGCAGGGGGAGACTAGCGGGGATCAAAGAGACCCAGTACTTC.

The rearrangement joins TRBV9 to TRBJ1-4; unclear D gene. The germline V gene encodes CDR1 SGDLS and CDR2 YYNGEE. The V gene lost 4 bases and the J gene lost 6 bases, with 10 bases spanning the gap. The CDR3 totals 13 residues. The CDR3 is CASSYRVDEKLFF. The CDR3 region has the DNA TGTGCCAGCAGCTATAGAGTTGATGAAAAACTGTTTTTT.

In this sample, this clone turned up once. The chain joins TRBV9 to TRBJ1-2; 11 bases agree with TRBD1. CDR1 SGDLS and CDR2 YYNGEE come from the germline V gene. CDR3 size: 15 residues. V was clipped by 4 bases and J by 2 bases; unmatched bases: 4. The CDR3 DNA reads TGTGCCAGCAGCCTAGGGACAGGGGGAAACTATGGCTACACCTTC. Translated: CASSLGTGGNYGYTF.

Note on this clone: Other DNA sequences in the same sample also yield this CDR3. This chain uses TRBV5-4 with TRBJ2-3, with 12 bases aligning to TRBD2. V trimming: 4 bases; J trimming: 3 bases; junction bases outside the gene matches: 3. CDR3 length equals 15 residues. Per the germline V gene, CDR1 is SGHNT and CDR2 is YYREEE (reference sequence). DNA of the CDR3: TGTGCCAGCAGCCTGACTAGCGGGAGTACAGATACGCAGTATTTT. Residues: CASSLTSGSTDTQYF.

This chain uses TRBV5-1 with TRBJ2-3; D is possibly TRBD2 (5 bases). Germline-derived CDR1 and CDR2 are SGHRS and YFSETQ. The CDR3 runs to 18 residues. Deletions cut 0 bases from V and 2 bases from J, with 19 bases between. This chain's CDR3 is CASSLEVQASGTTDTQYF. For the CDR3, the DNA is TGCGCCAGCAGCTTGGAAGTCCAAGCCAGCGGAACCACAGATACGCAGTATTTT. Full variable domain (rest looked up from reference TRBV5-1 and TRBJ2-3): KAGVTQTPRYLIKTRGQQVTLSCSPISGHRSVSWYQQTPGQGLQFLFEYFSETQRNKGNFPGRFSGRQFSNSRSEMNVSTLELGDSALYLCASSLEVQASGTTDTQYFGPGTRLTVL.

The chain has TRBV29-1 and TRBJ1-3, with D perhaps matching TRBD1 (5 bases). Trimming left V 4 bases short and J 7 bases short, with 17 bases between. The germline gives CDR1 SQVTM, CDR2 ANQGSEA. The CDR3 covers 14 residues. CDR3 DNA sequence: TGCAGCGTTGCGGGGGGAGCGCCCTGGAACACCATATATTTT. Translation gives CSVAGGAPWNTIYF.

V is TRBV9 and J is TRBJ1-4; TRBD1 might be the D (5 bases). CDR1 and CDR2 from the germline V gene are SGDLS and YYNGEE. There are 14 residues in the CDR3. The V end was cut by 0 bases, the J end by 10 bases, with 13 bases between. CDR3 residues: CASSVGQGYGKLFF. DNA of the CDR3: TGTGCCAGCAGCGTAGGGCAGGGTTACGGAAAACTGTTTTTT.